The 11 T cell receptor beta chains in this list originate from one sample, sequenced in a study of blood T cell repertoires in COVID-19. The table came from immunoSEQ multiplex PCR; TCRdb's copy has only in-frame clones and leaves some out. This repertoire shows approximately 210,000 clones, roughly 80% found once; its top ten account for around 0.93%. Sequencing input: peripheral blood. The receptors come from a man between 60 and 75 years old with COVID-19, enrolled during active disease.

CDR3 amino acids: CASRSPGSYNSPLHF. CDR3 sequence (DNA): TGTGCCAGCAGATCCCCAGGGTCCTATAATTCACCCCTCCACTTT. V gene TRBV27 combines with J gene TRBJ1-6, with D possibly being TRBD1 (5 bases). Germline CDR1 and CDR2: MNHEY and SMNVEV (reference sequence). This CDR3 has 15 residues. The V end was cut by 6 bases, the J end by 1 base, with 10 bases between.

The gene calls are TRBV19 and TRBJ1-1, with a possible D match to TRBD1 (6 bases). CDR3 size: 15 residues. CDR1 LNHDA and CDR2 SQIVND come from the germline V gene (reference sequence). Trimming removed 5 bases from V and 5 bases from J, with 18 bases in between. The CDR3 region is CASSATGGGLTEAFF. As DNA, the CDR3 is TGTGCCAGTAGTGCGACTGGGGGGGGGCTTACTGAAGCTTTCTTT.

This chain's CDR3 is CASSLGPAADTQYF. The CDR3 bases are TGTGCCAGCAGCTTGGGTCCCGCGGCGGATACGCAGTATTTT. V gene TRBV5-8 combines with J gene TRBJ2-3; D remains unclear. V was clipped by 0 bases and J by 6 bases, with 11 bases between them. CDR1 SGHTS and CDR2 YDEGEE come from the germline V gene. The CDR3 runs to 14 residues. Based on the CDR3 plus reference TRBV5-8 and TRBJ2-3, the full variable domain is EAGVTQSPTHLIKTRGQQATLRCSPISGHTSVYWYQQALGLGLQFLLWYDEGEERNRGNFPPRFSGRQFPNYSSELNVNALELEDSALYLCASSLGPAADTQYFGPGTRLTVL.

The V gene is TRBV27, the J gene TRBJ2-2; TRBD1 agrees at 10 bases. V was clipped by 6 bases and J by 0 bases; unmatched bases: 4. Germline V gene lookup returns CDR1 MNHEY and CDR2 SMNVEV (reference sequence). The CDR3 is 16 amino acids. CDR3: CASRRDRGPNTGELFF. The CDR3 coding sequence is TGTGCCAGCAGGCGGGACAGGGGACCGAACACCGGGGAGCTGTTTTTT.

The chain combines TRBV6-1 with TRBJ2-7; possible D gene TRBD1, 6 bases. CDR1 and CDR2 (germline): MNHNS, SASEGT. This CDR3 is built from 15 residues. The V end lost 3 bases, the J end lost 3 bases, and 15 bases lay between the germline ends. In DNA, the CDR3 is TGTGCCAGCAGTGATGTCAGACAGGTCCGCTACGAGCAGTACTTC. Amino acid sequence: CASSDVRQVRYEQYF.

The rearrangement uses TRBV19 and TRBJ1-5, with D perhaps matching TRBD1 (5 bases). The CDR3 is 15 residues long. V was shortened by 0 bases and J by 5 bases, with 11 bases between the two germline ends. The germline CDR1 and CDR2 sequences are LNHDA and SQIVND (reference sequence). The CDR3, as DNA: TGTGCCAGTAGTATAGATGGGGGGACTCATCAGCCCCAGCATTTT. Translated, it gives CASSIDGGTHQPQHF.

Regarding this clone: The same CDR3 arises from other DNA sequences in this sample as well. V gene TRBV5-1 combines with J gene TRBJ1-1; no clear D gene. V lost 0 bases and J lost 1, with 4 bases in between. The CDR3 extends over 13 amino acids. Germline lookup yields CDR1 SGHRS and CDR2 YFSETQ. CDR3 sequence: CASSLEQNTEAFF. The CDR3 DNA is TGCGCCAGCAGCTTGGAGCAGAACACTGAAGCTTTCTTT.

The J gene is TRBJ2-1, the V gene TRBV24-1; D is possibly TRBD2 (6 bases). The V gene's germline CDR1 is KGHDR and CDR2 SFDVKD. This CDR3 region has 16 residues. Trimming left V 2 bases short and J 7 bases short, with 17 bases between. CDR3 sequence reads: CATSDSTGADLNEQFF. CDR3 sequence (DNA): TGTGCCACCAGTGATTCTACGGGAGCTGACCTGAATGAGCAGTTCTTC.

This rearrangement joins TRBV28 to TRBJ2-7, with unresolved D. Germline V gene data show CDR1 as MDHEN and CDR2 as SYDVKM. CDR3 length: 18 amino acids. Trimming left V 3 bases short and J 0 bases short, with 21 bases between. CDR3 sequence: CASSFSDIPLASSYEQYF. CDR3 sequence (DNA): TGTGCCAGCAGTTTTTCCGACATCCCCCTCGCGAGCTCCTACGAGCAGTACTTC.

CDR3 sequence reads: CASSIDGRGGYTF. CDR3 coding DNA: TGTGCCAGTAGTATTGATGGAAGAGGAGGCTACACCTTC. V is TRBV19 and J is TRBJ1-2; no firm D call. The CDR3 length is 13 residues. V dropped 3 bases and J dropped 8 bases, with 13 bases sitting between them. Germline values: CDR1 LNHDA, CDR2 SQIVND (reference sequence).

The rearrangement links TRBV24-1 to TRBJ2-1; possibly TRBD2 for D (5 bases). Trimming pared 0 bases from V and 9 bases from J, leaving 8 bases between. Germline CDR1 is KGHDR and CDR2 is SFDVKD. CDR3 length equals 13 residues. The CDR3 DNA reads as TGTGCCACCAGTGATTTGCTAGCAGGTGAGCAGTTCTTC. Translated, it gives CATSDLLAGEQFF.